This TCR beta chain derives from a study of monozygotic twins with inflammatory bowel disease. Researchers used template switching to add UMIs featuring a 6-nucleotide sample barcode. TCRdb re-called the 5' RACE reads; one entry per CDR3 protein, DNA not given. The listing records approximately 300,000 distinct CDR3 sequences. The draw for each donor consisted of a single 2.5 ml blood sample. Study observations and caveats: Comparison of concordant versus discordant twins revealed no difference in repertoire similarity, possibly due to limited power.

In the case of this clonotype: No antigen is known for it.

The germline CDR1 and CDR2 sequences are SGHRS and YFSETQ. This CDR3 is 15 amino acids long. The sequence was collected from a human donor with ulcerative colitis or Crohn's disease, or a healthy co-twin of an affected twin (not recorded which). The sample consisted of blood. The chain recombines TRBV5-1 with TRBJ2-2; TCRdb indicates TRBD1, and absent DNA this call remains unverified. The CDR3 sequence: CASSLTGGSTGELFF.